One and the same sample provided the 3 T cell receptor beta chains below, sequenced in a study of long-term antiretroviral therapy in people with HIV. Survey-level resolution applied to immunoSEQ assay v3.0. Measured with immunoSEQ multiplex PCR; TCRdb has only the in-frame clones, and not every one. The profile shows 25,000 to 30,000 clones, under 90% of them singletons. The sequences come from unsorted PBMCs, collected 4.8 to 5 years after starting antiretroviral therapy. The receptors stem from a man between 35 and 55 years old with HIV.

This clone was observed once. The gene calls are TRBV10-3 and TRBJ1-2, with 7 bases aligning to TRBD1. V lost 3 bases to trimming and J lost 7 bases; unmatched junction nucleotides: 17. From germline, CDR1 is ENHRY and CDR2 SYGVKD. The CDR3 has 17 residues. CDR3 nucleotides: TGTGCCATCAGTGATCCGGGGGGGTGGAAGACAGGGATTGGCTACACCTTC. It is translated as CAISDPGGWKTGIGYTF.

The V and J genes are TRBV9 and TRBJ2-3, with unresolved D. This CDR3 has 12 residues. Germline lookup yields CDR1 SGDLS and CDR2 YYNGEE. V was shortened by 3 bases and J by 2 bases, with 4 bases between the two germline ends. CDR3 in DNA: TGTGCCAGCAGCGCCCTCACAGATACGCAGTATTTT. This codes for CASSALTDTQYF. Using reference TRBV9 and TRBJ2-3 for the parts outside the CDR3, the full variable domain is DSGVTQTPKHLITATGQRVTLRCSPRSGDLSVYWYQQSLDQGLQFLIQYYNGEERAKGNILERFSAQQFPDLHSELNLSSLELGDSALYFCASSALTDTQYFGPGTRLTVL.

The chain is built from TRBV11-3 and TRBJ2-5; D is uncertain. The length of the CDR3 is 14 residues. V was shortened by 1 base and J by 5 bases, with 11 bases between the two germline ends. CDR1 SGHNT and CDR2 YENEEA come from the germline V gene. CDR3 bases: TGTGCCAGCAGCTTAGGGCCAGGAGCGGAGACCCAGTACTTC. Its translation: CASSLGPGAETQYF.